This T cell receptor (beta chain) derives from a study of blood T cell repertoires in COVID-19. Overall study context: The United States, Italy and Spain were the sources of the acute and convalescent COVID-19 samples.

The Seattle patients, enrolled during active infection, were followed longitudinally. TCRdb's copy holds only in-frame clones and misses some; the assay was immunoSEQ multiplex PCR. The sample contains about 310,000 clones, around 89% of which appear only once. The CDR3 is 17 residues long. V was shortened by 5 bases and J by 2 bases, with 21 bases between the two germline ends. Germline CDR1 and CDR2: SGHVS and FQNEAQ. The receptor's source is a woman between 35 and 50 years old with COVID-19, enrolled during active disease. The material sequenced was peripheral blood. The chain employs TRBV7-8 and TRBJ2-5, with unresolved D. CDR3 in amino acids: CASSPNRVRSSQETQYF. CDR3 sequence (DNA): TGTGCCAGCAGCCCAAATCGAGTTAGGAGCTCTCAAGAGACCCAGTACTTC. Variable domain in full (rest from reference TRBV7-8 and TRBJ2-5): GAGVSQSPRYKVAKRGQDVALRCDPISGHVSLFWYQQALGQGPEFLTYFQNEAQLDKSGLPSDRFFAERPEGSVSTLKIQRTQQEDSAVYLCASSPNRVRSSQETQYFGPGTRLLVL.